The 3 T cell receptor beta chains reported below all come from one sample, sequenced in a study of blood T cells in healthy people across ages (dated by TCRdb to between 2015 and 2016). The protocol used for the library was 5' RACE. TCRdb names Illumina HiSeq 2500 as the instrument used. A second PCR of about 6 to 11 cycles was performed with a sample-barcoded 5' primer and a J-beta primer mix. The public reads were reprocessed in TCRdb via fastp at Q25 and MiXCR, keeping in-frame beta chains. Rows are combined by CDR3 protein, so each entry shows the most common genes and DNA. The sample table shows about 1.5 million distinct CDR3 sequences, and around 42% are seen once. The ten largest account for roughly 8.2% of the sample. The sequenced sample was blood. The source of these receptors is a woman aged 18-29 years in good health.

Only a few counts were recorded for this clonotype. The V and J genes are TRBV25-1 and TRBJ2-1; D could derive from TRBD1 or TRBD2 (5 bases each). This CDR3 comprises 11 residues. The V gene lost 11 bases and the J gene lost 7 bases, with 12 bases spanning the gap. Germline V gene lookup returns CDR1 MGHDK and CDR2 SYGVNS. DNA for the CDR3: TGTGCCGGGGGTCACGGGAATGAGCAGTTCTTC. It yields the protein CAGGHGNEQFF.

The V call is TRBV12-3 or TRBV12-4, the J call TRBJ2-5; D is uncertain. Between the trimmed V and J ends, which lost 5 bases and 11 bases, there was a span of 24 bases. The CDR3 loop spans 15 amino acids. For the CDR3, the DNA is TGTGCCAGCAGTCCGTTAGTTGTACCCTACAATGAGCAGTACTTC. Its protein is CASSPLVVPYNEQYF.

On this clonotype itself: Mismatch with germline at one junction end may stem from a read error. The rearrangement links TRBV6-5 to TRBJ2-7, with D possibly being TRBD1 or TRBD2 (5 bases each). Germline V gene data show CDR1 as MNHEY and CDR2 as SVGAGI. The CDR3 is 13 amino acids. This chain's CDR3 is CASRGTVIYEQYF. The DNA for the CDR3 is TGCGCCAGCAGAGGGACGGTGATCTACGAGCAGTACTTC.